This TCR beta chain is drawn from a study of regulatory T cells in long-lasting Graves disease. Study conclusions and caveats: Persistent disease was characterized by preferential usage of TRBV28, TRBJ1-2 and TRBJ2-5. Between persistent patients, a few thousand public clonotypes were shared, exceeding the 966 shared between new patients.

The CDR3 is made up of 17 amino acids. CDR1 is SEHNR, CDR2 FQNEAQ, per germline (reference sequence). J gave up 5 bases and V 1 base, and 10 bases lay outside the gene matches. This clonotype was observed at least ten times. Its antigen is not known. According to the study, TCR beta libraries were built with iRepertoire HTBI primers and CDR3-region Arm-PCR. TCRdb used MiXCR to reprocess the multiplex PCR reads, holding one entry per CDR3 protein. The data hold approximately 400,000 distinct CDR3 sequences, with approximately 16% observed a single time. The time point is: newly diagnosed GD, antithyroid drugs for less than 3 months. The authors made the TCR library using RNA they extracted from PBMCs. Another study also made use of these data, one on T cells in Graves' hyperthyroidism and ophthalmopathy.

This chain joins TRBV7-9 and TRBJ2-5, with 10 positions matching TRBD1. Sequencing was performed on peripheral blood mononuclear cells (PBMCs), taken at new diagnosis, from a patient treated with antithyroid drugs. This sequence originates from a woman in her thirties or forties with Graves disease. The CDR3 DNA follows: TGTGCCAGCAGCTTAGAGGGTCGGACAGGGGGAATGGAGACCCAGTACTTC. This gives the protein CASSLEGRTGGMETQYF.